This T cell receptor (beta chain) was found in a study of Graves' ophthalmopathy and Graves' hyperthyroidism (dated by TCRdb to 2016 to 2019). For the wider study: Peripheral blood was collected at initial diagnosis, before any treatment. For training and testing, the 100 or so patients in the discovery cohort were randomly divided in a 7:3 ratio. A discovery set of 95 to 100 patients (43 ophthalmopathy, 55 to 60 stable hyperthyroidism) was enrolled to explore V-J signatures distinguishing ophthalmopathy from hyperthyroidism. TCR beta repertoire signatures were used to distinguish Graves' ophthalmopathy from Graves' hyperthyroidism and to predict progression to ophthalmopathy. In about 6 hyperthyroidism patients, the T-cell repertoire of thyroid tissue was compared with the T-cell repertoire of blood. After sampling, hyperthyroidism patients received methimazole starting at 30 mg daily, and ophthalmopathy patients received high-dose intravenous methylprednisolone. In total, some 130 blood samples were TCR-sequenced: roughly 45 ophthalmopathy, under 85 hyperthyroidism and about 17 hyperthyroidism-to-ophthalmopathy patients. For independent validation, a separate cohort was made up of some 18 hyperthyroidism patients plus 17 patients who later progressed from hyperthyroidism to ophthalmopathy.

About this clonotype: Its antigen specificity is not known. One base away there is no much larger clone; base qualities are not given.

Results and caveats for the whole study, not just this receptor: Sample size was not predetermined statistically, and investigators were not blinded to group allocation. In validation, the model predicted ophthalmopathy progression with over 60% sensitivity and 72% to 80% specificity; about a dozen predicted patients were CT-confirmed with GO in a median of 6.5 months. In cross-validation, the 13-signature model distinguished ophthalmopathy from stable hyperthyroidism with approximately 88% sensitivity and almost 83% specificity, and in the test set the corresponding values were about 80% and 75%. Most expanded thyroid clonotypes with frequency above 0.001 were also detected in blood, suggesting blood repertoires may reflect the thyroid immune response.

Trimming leaves V shorter by 4 bases and J shorter by 4 bases, with the junction holding 7 bases beyond the gene matches. According to the germline V gene, CDR1 reads SGHRS and CDR2 reads YFSETQ. From the cysteine through the phenylalanine, the CDR3 covers 15 amino acids. Just the 45-base CDR3 DNA is kept, in frame starting at base 1. Ophthalmopathy patients were characterized by moderately to severely active disease, a Clinical Activity Score of at least 3, a NOSPECS grade of at least 4, and a disease duration under 3 months. Patients with other autoimmune diseases, uncontrolled infections, pregnancy or lactation were excluded from the study. Clinical symptoms, serum thyroxine, TRAb, thyroid ultrasound and orbital computed tomography were used for diagnosis. PBMCs were isolated from approximately 10 ml of fresh peripheral blood by Ficoll-Paque density gradient centrifugation. Trizol reagent was used to extract the total RNA, and its quality was then checked on an Agilent 2100 Bioanalyzer.

TCR beta CDR3 regions were amplified from RNA transcripts for repertoire sequencing. The first round of RT-PCR was done with HTBI primers and the Qiagen OneStep RT-PCR kit, and was followed by a second round of multiplex PCR, then size selection and purification. Libraries were sequenced paired-end with 100 bp reads on an Illumina HiSeq2000. The source study handled its data this way. SOAPnuke was used to process the reads, removing any read that contained adapters or uncalled bases, had a mean Phred below 15, or lacked an exact match to the constant primer or identifier. COPE v1.2.5 was used to merge high-quality paired reads. Each unique nucleotide sequence was defined as a clonotype, and clonotypes were aligned to IMGT TRB V, D and J references with MiTCR v1.1. Only V-J combinations with frequency above 0.0001 were analysed, covering 99.2% of repertoires. For each V-J combination, a TCR clonal expansion and chaos score was defined as the ratio of F50 clonal expansion to chaos observed in the TCRdist matrix. Welch's t-statistics and random forest were used to narrow the features down to about twelve V-J combinations, which were then fed into a naive Bayes classifier. The Morisita-Horn index was used to measure how similar the thyroid and blood repertoires were. TCRdb cleaned the public reads at Q25 with fastp, built clones with MiXCR and kept in-frame beta chains. For every CDR3 protein sequence, its rows merge into one entry that carries the most common genes and DNA. The authors' filters were not applied to this entry. This sample lists some 210,000 distinct CDR3 sequences; approximately 29% were detected once. The ten largest clones represent about 9.3% of the sample.

Sequencing was carried out using peripheral blood. The source of this sequence is a man in his forties or fifties with Graves' ophthalmopathy. Donor details come from another sample of the same person, matched by shared clones. Recombination linked TRBV5-1 to TRBJ2-7; 11 junctional bases match TRBD1. The sequenced DNA: TGCGCCAGCAGCGAAGGGACAGGGGGACGTTACGAGCAGTACTTC. Its protein is CASSEGTGGRYEQYF.